These T cell receptor beta chains were read from a single sample in a study of blood T cells in healthy people across ages. Via MiXCR, TCRdb re-called the 5' RACE reads, giving one row per CDR3 protein. The sample lists about 1.8 million distinct CDR3 sequences; 49% were seen once. The sample consisted of blood. Source of these receptors: a woman in her thirties or forties in good health. Both conserved end residues are part of each CDR3. A D gene is named only where the DNA matches it firmly. Clone size is shown for a subset of rows, as once, few, many or a class of expanded clone.

cdr3_nt,cdr3_aa,d_call,j_call,clone_size,v_call
TGTGCCAGCATCCCGGGGGCTCAAGAGACCCAGTACTTC,CASIPGAQETQYF,.,TRBJ2-5,.,TRBV6-6
TGTGCCACCAGCAGAGTTTCTGGACTAGCGGAAATTCTCACAGATACGCAGTATTTT,CATSRVSGLAEILTDTQYF,TRBD2,TRBJ2-3,few,TRBV15
TGTGCCAGCGTACTCTTGGGGAGCTCCTACAATGAGCAGTTCTTC,CASVLLGSSYNEQFF,.,TRBJ2-1,.,TRBV2
TGTGCCAGCAGTTTTCGCCCGATAGGGGATACGCAGTATTTT,CASSFRPIGDTQYF,.,TRBJ2-3,.,TRBV6-2/TRBV6-3
TGTGCCAGCAGCCAAGATAGCGGGAGCTCCTACAATGAGCAGTTCTTC,CASSQDSGSSYNEQFF,TRBD2,TRBJ2-1,few,TRBV4-2
TGTGCCAGCAGCTCCGGAAACCCCCATGACAGACAAGAGACCCAGTACTTC,CASSSGNPHDRQETQYF,.,TRBJ2-5,.,TRBV5-6
TGTGCCAGCAGCCCTGGACGCGGGGACGAGCAGTACTTC,CASSPGRGDEQYF,.,TRBJ2-7,few,TRBV7-8
TGTGCCACCAGCAGAGTGGGGGTAGCTGGCACAGATACGCAGTATTTT,CATSRVGVAGTDTQYF,.,TRBJ2-3,.,TRBV15
TGTGCCAGCAGCTCCAACCTAGCCTACAATGAGCAGTTCTTC,CASSSNLAYNEQFF,.,TRBJ2-1,.,TRBV7-9
TGTGCCAGCAGTTTATGGGGACAGCACAATGAGCAGTTCTTC,CASSLWGQHNEQFF,TRBD1,TRBJ2-1,few,TRBV28
TGCGCCAGCAGCCAAGTCCCAAGACTAGCGGGGGGCACGTACCAAGAGACCCAGTACTTC,CASSQVPRLAGGTYQETQYF,TRBD2,TRBJ2-5,.,TRBV4-3
TGTGCCAGCAAGCCTGCGCGGGGGACCCAAGAGACCCAGTACTTC,CASKPARGTQETQYF,TRBD2,TRBJ2-5,.,TRBV6-2/TRBV6-3